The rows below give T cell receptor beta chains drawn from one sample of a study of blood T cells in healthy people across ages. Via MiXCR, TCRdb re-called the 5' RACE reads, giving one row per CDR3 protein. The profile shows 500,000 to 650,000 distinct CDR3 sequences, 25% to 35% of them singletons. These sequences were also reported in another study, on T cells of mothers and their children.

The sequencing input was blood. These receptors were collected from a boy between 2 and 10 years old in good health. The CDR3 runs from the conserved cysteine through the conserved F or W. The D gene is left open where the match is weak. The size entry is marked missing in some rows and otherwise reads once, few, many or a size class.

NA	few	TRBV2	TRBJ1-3	TGTGCCAGCAGTTTACAGGGTCCTCCTGGAAACACCATATATTTT	CASSLQGPPGNTIYF
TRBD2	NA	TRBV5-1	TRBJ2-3	TGCGCCAGCAGCTCGACATGGGGCGGGACTAGCGGGGGGACCACAGATACGCAGTATTTT	CASSSTWGGTSGGTTDTQYF
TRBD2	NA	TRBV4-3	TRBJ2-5	TGCGCCAGCAGCCAAGGGCTCAAGGGACTACAAGAGACCCAGTACTTC	CASSQGLKGLQETQYF
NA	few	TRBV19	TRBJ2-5	TGTGCCAGTAGCTTAACAGGGATATGGCAAGAGACCCAGTACTTC	CASSLTGIWQETQYF
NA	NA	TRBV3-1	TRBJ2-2	TGTGCCAGCAGCAAAAACTGGGAGAACACCGGGGAGCTGTTTTTT	CASSKNWENTGELFF
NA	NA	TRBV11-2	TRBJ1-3	TGTGCCAGCAGCTGGGGACGTAACTCTGGAAACACCATATATTTT	CASSWGRNSGNTIYF
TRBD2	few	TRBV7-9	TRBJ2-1	TGTGCCAGCAGCTTACATCAGCGGGAGACTGATGAGCAGTTCTTC	CASSLHQRETDEQFF
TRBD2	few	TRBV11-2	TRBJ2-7	TGTGCCAGCAGCTACGAAGGGACTAGCGGCTACGAGCAGTACTTC	CASSYEGTSGYEQYF
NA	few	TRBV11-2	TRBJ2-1	TGTGCCAGCAGCCGTCTGGCGGGGACGATGGAGCAGTTCTTC	CASSRLAGTMEQFF
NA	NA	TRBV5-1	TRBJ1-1	TGCGCCAGCAGCTTTGCTACGATGAACACTGAAGCTTTCTTT	CASSFATMNTEAFF
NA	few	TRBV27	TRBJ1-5	TGTGCCAGCGGAGAGAGCAATCAGCCCCAGCATTTT	CASGESNQPQHF
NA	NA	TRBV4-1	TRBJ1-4	TGCGCCAGCAGCCAAGGAAGGGGTCGTAACGAAAAGCTGTTTTTT	CASSQGRGRNEKLFF
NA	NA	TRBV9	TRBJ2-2	TGTGCCAGCAGCGCGCGAACGAACACCGGGGAGCTGTTTTTT	CASSARTNTGELFF
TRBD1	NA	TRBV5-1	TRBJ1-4	TGCGCCAGCAGCCCCGGGACAGGGGTTGAAAAACTGTTTTTT	CASSPGTGVEKLFF
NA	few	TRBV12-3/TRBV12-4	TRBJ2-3	TGTGCCAGCAGCCCCCGTTCTAGCACAGATACGCAGTATTTT	CASSPRSSTDTQYF
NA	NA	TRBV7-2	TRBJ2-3	TGTGCCAGCAGCGAGTCAAATCAGCCCCAGTATTTT	CASSESNQPQYF
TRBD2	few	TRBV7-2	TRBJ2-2	TGTGCCAGCAGCCTGGGACTAGCGGGGGTTCCCGGGGAGCTGTTTTTT	CASSLGLAGVPGELFF
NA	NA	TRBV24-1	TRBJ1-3	TGTGCCACCAGTGATTTCGACAGTCCTGGAAACACCATATATTTT	CATSDFDSPGNTIYF
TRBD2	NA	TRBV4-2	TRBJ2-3	TGTGCCAGCAGCCAAGAGCCTAGCGGGAGAAGGTCAGATACGCAGTATTTT	CASSQEPSGRRSDTQYF
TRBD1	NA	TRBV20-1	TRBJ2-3	TGCAGTGCTATGGCTGATCAGGGGGCATGGACAGATACGCAGTATTTT	CSAMADQGAWTDTQYF
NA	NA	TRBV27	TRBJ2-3	TGTGCCAGCAGTTCCAGCTGGCGAGGCGAGGGGGCGCAGTATTTT	CASSSSWRGEGAQYF
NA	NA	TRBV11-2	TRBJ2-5	TGTGCCAGCAGCTTAAGGCGGGGCCTACAAGAGACCCAGTACTTC	CASSLRRGLQETQYF
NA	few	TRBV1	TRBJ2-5	TGCACCAGCAGCCAGCTAGGGGTTGAGACCCAGTACTTC	CTSSQLGVETQYF
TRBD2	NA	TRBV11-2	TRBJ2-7	TGTGCCAGCAGCTCTGGACTAGCGGGAGGCTCCGAGCAGTACTTC	CASSSGLAGGSEQYF
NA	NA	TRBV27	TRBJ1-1	TGTGCCAGCAGTCCCCTTGGAAGGGCAATGAACACTGAAGCTTTCTTT	CASSPLGRAMNTEAFF
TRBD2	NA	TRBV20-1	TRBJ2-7	TGCAGTGCTAGAGCCCCTAGCGGGGGGACCTACGAGCAGTACTTC	CSARAPSGGTYEQYF
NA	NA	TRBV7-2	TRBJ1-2	TGTGCCAGCAGCCCGCGCCGGGGATCAGTGGGCTACACCTTC	CASSPRRGSVGYTF
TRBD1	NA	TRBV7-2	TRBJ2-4	TGTGCCAGCAGCTTATGGGGACAGGGTAACAAAAACATTCAGTACTTC	CASSLWGQGNKNIQYF
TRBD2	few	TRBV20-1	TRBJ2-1	TGCAGTGCTATTTTAGCGGGAGGGCCCGACAATGAGCAGTTCTTC	CSAILAGGPDNEQFF
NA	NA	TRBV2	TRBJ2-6	TGTGCCAGCTCCCCGGACACCAGCTCTGGGGCCAACGTCCTGACTTTC	CASSPDTSSGANVLTF
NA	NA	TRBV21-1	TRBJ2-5	TGTGCCAGCAGCACTCGACTAGCGGGGGGCCAAGAGACCCAGTACTTC	CASSTRLAGGQETQYF
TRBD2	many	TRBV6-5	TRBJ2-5	TGTGCCAGCAGCTTAGCGGGAGGGCTTCAAGAGACCCAGTACTTC	CASSLAGGLQETQYF
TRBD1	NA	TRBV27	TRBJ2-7	TGTGCCAGCAAACAGGGGGCCGTCAACGAGCAGTACTTC	CASKQGAVNEQYF
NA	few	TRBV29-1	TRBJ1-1	TGCAGCGTTGAGCCATTGGGACTGGGTCGAGTGGACACTGAAGTTTTCTTT	CSVEPLGLGRVDTEVFF
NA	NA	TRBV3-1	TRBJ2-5	TGTGCCAGCAGCCAAGGGAAAGACTCCCGGGGGGAGACCCAGTACTTC	CASSQGKDSRGETQYF
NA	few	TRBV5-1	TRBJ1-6	TGCGCCAGCAGCTGGAGGGGTTTGGGTTCACCCCTCCACTTT	CASSWRGLGSPLHF
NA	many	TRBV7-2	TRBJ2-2	TGTGCCAGCAGCCCCAGGGGGGCGAACGGGGAGCTGTTTTTT	CASSPRGANGELFF
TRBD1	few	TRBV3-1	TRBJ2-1	TGTGCCAGCAGCCAAAGGGCAGGGGGCGATTACAATGAGCAGTTCTTC	CASSQRAGGDYNEQFF
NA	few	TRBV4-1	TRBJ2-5	TGCGCCAGCAGCCTCTGGGGGATTCAAGAGACCCAGTACTTC	CASSLWGIQETQYF
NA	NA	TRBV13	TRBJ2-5	TGTGCCAGCAGCTTCAACGGAGGGGGTCAGGAGACCCAGTACTTC	CASSFNGGGQETQYF
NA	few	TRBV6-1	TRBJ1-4	TGTGCCAGCAGCCACATTGGGGATCACTATAATGAAAAACTGTTTTTT	CASSHIGDHYNEKLFF
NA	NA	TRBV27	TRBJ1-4	TGTGCCAGCAACGCTGGCAGGGAAAATGAAAAACTGTTTTTT	CASNAGRENEKLFF
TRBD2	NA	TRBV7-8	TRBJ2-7	TGTGCCAGCAGCTCCGAAGTACGGGGGTATGGCGGGAGAATAAAAAGGGTCTACGAGCAGTACTTC	CASSSEVRGYGGRIKRVYEQYF
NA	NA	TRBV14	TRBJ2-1	TGTGCCAGCAGCCACAGCCTACTAAGGGGTCGGCGAAACAATGAGCAGTTCTTC	CASSHSLLRGRRNNEQFF
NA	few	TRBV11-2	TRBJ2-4	TGTGCCAGCAGCTTAGTTGCAGGAGTAGCCAAAAACATTCAGTACTTC	CASSLVAGVAKNIQYF
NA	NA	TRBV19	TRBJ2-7	TGTGCCAGTAGTAGGGCTCAAGGCGAGCAGTACTTC	CASSRAQGEQYF
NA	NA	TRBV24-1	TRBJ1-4	TGTGCCACCGTAAAAGCGGACCTTTCTATAATCGAAAAACTGTTTTTT	CATVKADLSIIEKLFF
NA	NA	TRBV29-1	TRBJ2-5	TGCAGCGTTGAAAGGACAGTCACCCAGTACTTC	CSVERTVTQYF
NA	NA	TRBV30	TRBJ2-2	TGTGCCTGGCGCATGGGCGGGGAGCTGTTTTTT	CAWRMGGELFF
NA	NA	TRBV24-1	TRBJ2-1	TGTGCCACCAGTGATTCGACGGCTAGCCTACGCAATGAGCAGTTCTTC	CATSDSTASLRNEQFF
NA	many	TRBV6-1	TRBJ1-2	TGTGCCAGCAGTGAAGTTAGTTTGGCTGGATATGGCTACACCTTC	CASSEVSLAGYGYTF
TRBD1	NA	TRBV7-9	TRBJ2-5	TGTGCCAGCAGCTCTTACAGGGGTGTCCAAGAGACCCAGTACTTC	CASSSYRGVQETQYF
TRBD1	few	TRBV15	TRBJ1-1	TGTGCCACCAGCAGAGATTTTTGGGGACAGTACCTGGGGTACACTGAAGCTTTCTTT	CATSRDFWGQYLGYTEAFF
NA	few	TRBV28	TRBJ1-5	TGTGCCAGCAGCCCCGGCCGGAACAATCAGCCCCAGCATTTT	CASSPGRNNQPQHF
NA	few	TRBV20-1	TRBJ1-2	TGCAGTGCGCCCCGTTCAGGGGTTGGGGGCTACACCTTC	CSAPRSGVGGYTF